Here is one T cell receptor beta chain with its context. Its specificity is unknown. Germline V gene sequence: CDR1 SGHTA, CDR2 FQGNSA. This CDR3 has 15 amino acids. The ends lost 5 bases at V and 4 bases at J; junction bases unmatched: 10. This sample was included in a study of T cells in localized non-small cell lung cancer. General study results and limits: Adjacent lung exhibited a median of about 50 among the 100 most abundant tumor clones. The greatest T cell clonality was found in uninvolved adjacent lung (higher than in tumor).

Libraries were prepared by immunoSEQ multiplex PCR; TCRdb keeps only in-frame clonotypes and omits some of them. The data hold about 30,000 clones, with approximately 91% observed a single time. The clonotype was recovered from a man between 40 and 70 years old with stage II lung adenocarcinoma. This chain uses TRBV7-2 with TRBJ1-2; 7 bases align to TRBD1. The sample consisted of PBMCs, taken before any cancer treatment. DNA for the CDR3: TGTGCCAGCAGCCAGGGACAGAACATGCTCTATGGCTACACCTTC. Its protein product is CASSQGQNMLYGYTF.